The sequence of this TCR beta chain was determined in a study of blood T cell repertoires in COVID-19. Looking at the study overall: Sites across the United States, Italy and Spain contributed samples from acute and convalescent COVID-19. Nucleic acid was either cDNA or gDNA, and it came from T cells, B-cell-depleted T cells, or PBMCs.

This clone occurred once. As originally analysed: Reference gene primer amplification yielded estimated nucleated cell counts. Measured with immunoSEQ multiplex PCR; TCRdb has only the in-frame clones, and not every one. V and J calls and clone size are given by that table; D and trimming were obtained from the DNA. The sample has 150,000 or so clones, around 90% seen once. The CDR3 loop spans 17 amino acids. With V trimmed by 7 bases and J by 3 bases, 8 bases remained unmatched. Germline V lookup: CDR1 MDHEN, CDR2 SYDVKM. The sequencing sample was made of peripheral blood. J is TRBJ2-1 and V is TRBV28, with 14 bases lining up with TRBD2. The receptor was derived from a man aged 50 or older with acute or convalescent COVID-19. CDR3 loop: CASTGLAGALDYNEQFF. CDR3 in DNA: TGTGCCAGCACGGGACTAGCGGGAGCGCTGGACTACAATGAGCAGTTCTTC.